The present TCR beta chain was sequenced within a study of OX40 agonist ivuxolimab in advanced cancers. For the study at large: Given to patients was ivuxolimab, an agonistic anti-OX40 (CD134) antibody. Allowance was made for prior anti-PD-1, anti-PD-L1 or anti-CTLA-4 therapy, and roughly 39% had some.

The method was immunoSEQ multiplex PCR; TCRdb's version includes in-frame clones alone and lacks a portion of them. This sample carries about 68,000 clones, under 95% of them seen once, and the ten largest clones take about 1%. Study-wide results and caveats: In CD8+ T cells, expanded clones were on average more numerous than in CD4+.

This CDR3 is built from 12 residues. V lost 2 bases and J 10 bases, leaving 10 bases between the germline ends. The germline CDR1 and CDR2 sequences are SGHTA and FQGNSA. On this clone itself: What it recognizes is unknown.

The input for sequencing was CD4+ or CD8+ T cells sorted from blood, taken in a trial of the OX40 agonist ivuxolimab. V and J are TRBV7-2 and TRBJ2-3; D unclear. The origin of this receptor is an adult with an advanced solid tumor such as melanoma, head and neck, liver or kidney cancer. The CDR3, as DNA: TGTGCCAGCAGCTTATACCAGGCCGCGCAGTATTTT. Its protein product is CASSLYQAAQYF. The full variable domain, in which reference TRBV7-2 and TRBJ2-3 provide the parts outside the CDR3, is GAGVSQSPSNKVTEKGKDVELRCDPISGHTALYWYRQSLGQGLEFLIYFQGNSAPDKSGLPSDRFSAERTGGSVSTLTIQRTQQEDSAVYLCASSLYQAAQYFGPGTRLTVL.